The sequence of this T cell receptor beta chain was determined in a study of blood T cells in healthy people across ages. General observations from the study: Roughly linearly, TCR beta diversity per million T cells fell as age increased. Long-lived and aged donors differed, with more naive CD4+ cells and higher diversity in the long-lived. It was not known whether donors were CMV positive (a possible confounder of expanded clonotype changes).

This clonotype showed up just a few times. Its antigen is not identified. Germline lookup yields CDR1 SQVTM and CDR2 ANQGSEA. This CDR3 is built from 12 residues. A J-beta primer mix and a sample-barcoded 5' primer were used in a second PCR of about 7 to 12 cycles. Each TCR beta cDNA got a 12-nucleotide random molecular identifier. MiXCR was run by TCRdb on the 5' RACE reads, yielding one entry per CDR3 protein. The sample holds about 2 million distinct CDR3 sequences, around half seen once. The specimen sequenced was blood. The chain joins TRBV29-1 to TRBJ2-4, with D unresolved. The receptor comes from a woman in her thirties or forties in good health. The CDR3 DNA reads as TGCAGTGTAGGCCGTGTTGGGAATGAGCAGTACTTC. Protein: CSVGRVGNEQYF. The full variable domain, its missing parts supplied by reference TRBV29-1 and TRBJ2-4, is SAVISQKPSRDICQRGTSLTIQCQVDSQVTMMFWYRQQPGQSLTLIATANQGSEATYESGFVIDKFPISRPNLTFSTLTVSNMSPEDSSIYLCSVGRVGNEQYFGAGTRLSVL.